A single sample gave rise to the 27 T cell receptor beta chains below, sequenced in a study of T cells in localized non-small cell lung cancer. The method was immunoSEQ multiplex PCR; TCRdb's version includes in-frame clones alone and lacks a portion of them. Of tens of thousands of clones in the sample, more than 75% were seen once. The specimen was PBMCs, collected before any cancer treatment. All receptors derive from a man between 35 and 75 years old with stage II lung adenocarcinoma.

The gene calls are TRBV30 and TRBJ2-3; 7 bases match TRBD2. V lost 0 bases and J lost 3; bases outside the gene matches: 3. The CDR3 length is 14 residues. Germline CDR1 and CDR2: GTSNPN and SVGIG (reference sequence). The CDR3 DNA reads TGTGCCTGGAGTGTGTCGGGGGGAACAGATACGCAGTATTTT. Encoded protein: CAWSVSGGTDTQYF.

The chain recombines TRBV6-5 with TRBJ1-6; D remains unclear. Germline V gene sequence: CDR1 MNHEY, CDR2 SVGAGI. V was pared by 2 bases and J by 8 bases, with 10 bases between. The CDR3 spans 14 residues. CDR3 region: CASSYESSDSPLHF. In DNA, the CDR3 is TGTGCCAGCAGTTACGAGTCCTCGGATTCACCCCTCCACTTT.

The rearrangement uses TRBV6-7 and TRBJ2-7; D unresolved. TRBV6-7 is sorted into the ORF group, with uncertain function. The CDR3 spans 13 residues. V lost 7 bases and J lost 2, with 12 bases in between. CDR3 DNA sequence: TGTGCCAGCACTGGGCAGAGTACCTACGAGCAGTACTTC. It codes for CASTGQSTYEQYF.

This sequence joins TRBV7-2 and TRBJ2-3; D is unclear. Germline CDR1 is SGHTA and CDR2 is FQGNSA. V was pared by 0 bases and J by 6 bases, with 10 bases between. This CDR3 has 14 residues. The CDR3 reads CASSLAPWQDTQYF. CDR3 DNA: TGTGCCAGCAGCTTAGCGCCATGGCAGGATACGCAGTATTTT.

This rearrangement joins TRBV19 to TRBJ1-2; D is uncertain. CDR3 length equals 14 residues. Germline CDR1 is LNHDA and CDR2 is SQIVND (reference sequence). V gave up 5 bases and J gave up 1 base, with 11 bases separating them. The DNA for the CDR3 is TGTGCCAGTAGTCTTGACTGGGTTAACTATGGCTACACCTTC. It codes for CASSLDWVNYGYTF.

V usage is TRBV5-1 and J usage is TRBJ2-5, with D uncertain. This CDR3 spans 12 amino acids. The V gene's germline CDR1 is SGHRS and CDR2 YFSETQ. V was trimmed by 3 bases and J by 2 bases, leaving 5 bases between them. Here the CDR3 reads CASSSLQETQYF. In DNA, the CDR3 is TGCGCCAGCAGCTCACTACAAGAGACCCAGTACTTC.

The chain carries TRBV2 and TRBJ1-1; a weak D match, TRBD1 (6 bases). This CDR3 has 13 amino acids. V was shortened by 9 bases and J by 1 base, with 12 bases between the two germline ends. In germline, CDR1 is SNHLY, CDR2 FYNNEI. The CDR3: CARNRAKNTEAFF. In nucleotides, the CDR3 is TGTGCCAGGAACAGGGCGAAGAACACTGAAGCTTTCTTT.

V usage is TRBV5-4 and J usage is TRBJ2-3; TRBD2 aligns across 14 bases. Trimming cost V 4 bases and J 4 bases; bases outside gene matches: 2. Germline lookup yields CDR1 SGHNT and CDR2 YYREEE (reference sequence). The CDR3 totals 15 residues. CDR3 sequence: CASSGGLAGADTQYF. CDR3 coding DNA: TGTGCCAGCAGCGGGGGACTAGCGGGAGCAGATACGCAGTATTTT. Full variable domain (rest looked up from reference TRBV5-4 and TRBJ2-3): ETGVTQSPTHLIKTRGQQVTLRCSSQSGHNTVSWYQQALGQGPQFIFQYYREEENGRGNFPPRFSGLQFPNYSSELNVNALELDDSALYLCASSGGLAGADTQYFGPGTRLTVL.

The chain uses TRBV6-1 and TRBJ2-1, with 7 nucleotides matching TRBD2. This CDR3 spans 14 amino acids. CDR1 is MNHNS and CDR2 is SASEGT in the germline V gene. Trimming removed 6 bases from V and 7 bases from J; junction bases left unmatched: 9. The CDR3 loop reads CASRSEIGGNEQFF. CDR3 sequence (DNA): TGTGCCAGCAGGAGTGAGATCGGGGGGAATGAGCAGTTCTTC.

The chain combines TRBV6-1 with TRBJ1-5; unclear D gene. This CDR3 spans 13 amino acids. The V gene's germline CDR1 is MNHNS and CDR2 SASEGT. V lost 4 bases to trimming and J lost 5 bases, with 9 bases between them. The CDR3 coding sequence is TGTGCCAGCAGTGTGAAGAGGGATCAGCCCCAGCATTTT. As protein: CASSVKRDQPQHF.

V gene TRBV9 combines with J gene TRBJ2-3, with a possible D match to TRBD1 (6 bases). CDR1 SGDLS and CDR2 YYNGEE come from the germline V gene. The germline V and J ends were trimmed by 3 bases and 12 bases, with 17 bases remaining between them. The CDR3 consists of 13 residues. DNA for the CDR3: TGTGCCAGCAGCGGGACAGACTCTTCCGCCCAGTATTTT. It translates to CASSGTDSSAQYF. Supplemented by reference TRBV9 and TRBJ2-3, the full variable domain reads DSGVTQTPKHLITATGQRVTLRCSPRSGDLSVYWYQQSLDQGLQFLIQYYNGEERAKGNILERFSAQQFPDLHSELNLSSLELGDSALYFCASSGTDSSAQYFGPGTRLTVL.

The rearrangement joins TRBV28 to TRBJ1-2; 8 bases fit TRBD1. CDR1 is MDHEN and CDR2 is SYDVKM in the germline V gene. Trimming removed 4 bases from V and 2 bases from J; junction bases left unmatched: 12. This CDR3 spans 17 amino acids. As DNA, the CDR3 is TGTGCCAGCAGTTCCCCTACGACAGGGGCTCAGAACTATGGCTACACCTTC. Its protein is CASSSPTTGAQNYGYTF.

The J gene is TRBJ2-5, the V gene TRBV11-2, with TRBD2 identical over 10 bases. Per germline, CDR1 SGHAT and CDR2 FQNNGV. The CDR3 runs 16 residues. The V and J ends lost 5 bases and 4 bases, in that order; junction bases with no gene match: 10. The CDR3 sequence is CASSRQAGGPSETQYF. The CDR3 DNA reads as TGTGCCAGCAGCCGTCAAGCGGGGGGGCCATCAGAGACCCAGTACTTC.

This clone has just one count. The rearrangement links TRBV5-1 to TRBJ2-7, with 8 bases matching TRBD1. The CDR3 totals 15 residues. V gave up 4 bases and J gave up 3 bases; unmatched junction bases: 9. The germline V gene has CDR1 SGHRS and CDR2 YFSETQ. CDR3 sequence: CASSTNGQGVYEQYF. In DNA, the CDR3 is TGCGCCAGCAGCACCAATGGACAGGGAGTCTACGAGCAGTACTTC.

The V gene is TRBV15, the J gene TRBJ2-1; possibly TRBD1 for D (6 bases). CDR3 length: 16 amino acids. The V end lost 1 base, the J end lost 8 bases, and 18 bases lay between the germline ends. Per germline, CDR1 LNHNV and CDR2 YYDKDF (reference sequence). This CDR3 is CATSRGWSGDRDEQFF. CDR3 sequence (DNA): TGTGCCACCAGCAGAGGATGGTCAGGGGACCGGGATGAGCAGTTCTTC.

This clone was picked up one time. V and J are TRBV6-4 and TRBJ2-5; 7 bases are a match to TRBD1. From germline, CDR1 is MRHNA and CDR2 SNTAGT. The V and J ends lost 5 bases and 4 bases, in that order; junction bases with no gene match: 4. The CDR3 extends over 13 amino acids. The CDR3 sequence: CASSPTGVETQYF. The CDR3 coding sequence is TGTGCCAGCAGTCCAACAGGGGTAGAGACCCAGTACTTC.

This clone appeared once. The CDR3 nucleotides read TGTGCCACCAGCAGCAAAAAAGGACTAGCGGGCCGGTACGAGCAGTACTTC. It is translated as CATSSKKGLAGRYEQYF. The chain carries TRBV15 and TRBJ2-7, with 11 bases lining up with TRBD2. Per the germline V gene, CDR1 is LNHNV and CDR2 is YYDKDF (reference sequence). J lost 4 bases, V lost 3 bases, and 11 bases had no gene match. The CDR3 has 17 residues.

The genes are TRBV6-5 and TRBJ2-7; TRBD1 agrees at 8 bases. J lost 2 bases, V lost 5 bases, and 5 bases had no gene match. This CDR3 is 14 amino acids long. Germline-derived CDR1 and CDR2 are MNHEY and SVGAGI. The CDR3 region is CASSRTGQTYEQYF. As DNA, the CDR3 is TGTGCCAGCAGTCGGACAGGGCAAACCTACGAGCAGTACTTC.

In its sample, this clone was seen once. V and J are TRBV2 and TRBJ1-1; no firm D call. This CDR3 has 15 amino acids. V dropped 8 bases and J dropped 0 bases, with 16 bases sitting between them. The germline V gene encodes CDR1 SNHLY and CDR2 FYNNEI. The CDR3 region has the DNA TGTGCCAGCCCGTTGAGTGCCAACATGAACACTGAAGCTTTCTTT. Amino acids: CASPLSANMNTEAFF.

The CDR3 bases are TGTGCCAGCAGCGTAGGAACCAGGGGATCGGTCACTGAAGCTTTCTTT. Encoded protein: CASSVGTRGSVTEAFF. The genes are TRBV9 and TRBJ1-1; D is possibly TRBD1 (6 bases). This CDR3 contains 16 residues. V was shortened by 0 bases and J by 4 bases, with 16 bases between the two germline ends. The V gene's germline CDR1 is SGDLS and CDR2 YYNGEE.

This clone appeared once. The J gene is TRBJ2-3, the V gene TRBV5-4, with a weak D call TRBD2 (5 bases). The germline gives CDR1 SGHNT, CDR2 YYREEE (reference sequence). The CDR3 is 14 residues long. The V end was cut by 5 bases, the J end by 1 base, with 11 bases between. The CDR3, as DNA: TGTGCCAGCAGTCGTCGGGAAGGCACAGATACGCAGTATTTT. It codes for CASSRREGTDTQYF.

V and J are TRBV21-1 and TRBJ1-2; the D call TRBD1 from the table was never checked on the DNA. TRBV21-1 is a recognized pseudogene. This CDR3 is 15 amino acids long. The CDR3 here is CASSHHRGYADGYTF. The CDR3 DNA reads TGTGCCAGCAGCCATCACAGGGGCTATGCGGATGGCTACACCTTC.

The V gene is TRBV6-6, the J gene TRBJ2-1, with D possibly being TRBD1 (6 bases). Germline V gene data show CDR1 as MNHNY and CDR2 as SVGAGI (reference sequence). CDR3 length: 15 amino acids. V was trimmed by 6 bases and J by 2 bases, leaving 14 bases between them. The CDR3 region is CASSGSGDTYNEQFF. The CDR3, as DNA: TGTGCCAGCAGCGGATCTGGGGACACCTACAATGAGCAGTTCTTC.

The genes are TRBV5-6 and TRBJ2-5; the match to TRBD2 covers 7 bases. Germline V gives CDR1 SGHDT, CDR2 YYEEEE. The CDR3 covers 13 residues. Germline trimming cut 3 bases from V and 4 bases from J; bases unmatched to any gene: 3. The CDR3: CASSSRGGETQYF. CDR3 DNA sequence: TGTGCCAGCAGCTCCCGCGGGGGAGAGACCCAGTACTTC.

The chain carries TRBV19 and TRBJ1-3; D not resolved. Between the trimmed V and J ends, which lost 6 bases and 3 bases, there was a span of 3 bases. This CDR3 has 11 amino acids. CDR1 LNHDA and CDR2 SQIVND come from the germline V gene (reference sequence). CDR3 sequence reads: CASRSGNTIYF. In DNA, the CDR3 is TGTGCCAGTAGGAGTGGAAACACCATATATTTT.

The chain combines TRBV25-1 with TRBJ2-3; tentative D call: TRBD2 (6 bases). This CDR3 has 17 residues. Trimming cost V 5 bases and J 6 bases, with 24 bases left between them. Per germline, CDR1 MGHDK and CDR2 SYGVNS. The CDR3 region has the DNA TGTGCCAGCAGTCAACGACCACGGGACTCTCGCAGGGATACGCAGTATTTT. Translating it yields CASSQRPRDSRRDTQYF. Combining the CDR3 with reference TRBV25-1 and TRBJ2-3 gives the whole variable domain EADIYQTPRYLVIGTGKKITLECSQTMGHDKMYWYQQDPGMELHLIHYSYGVNSTEKGDLSSESTVSRIRTEHFPLTLESARPSHTSQYLCASSQRPRDSRRDTQYFGPGTRLTVL.

This clone appeared a single time. The chain combines TRBV19 with TRBJ1-3; no clear D. The ends were cut back, 3 bases at V and 4 bases at J, with 13 bases in the middle. Germline-derived CDR1 and CDR2 are LNHDA and SQIVND (reference sequence). The CDR3 loop spans 15 amino acids. For the CDR3, the DNA is TGTGCCAGTAGTATCTCGGGCCAGACGGGAAACACCATATATTTT. This codes for CASSISGQTGNTIYF.